These T cell receptor beta chains were read from a single sample in a study of blood T cell repertoires in COVID-19. TCRdb's table, derived via immunoSEQ multiplex PCR, lists solely in-frame clones and lacks some. This sample carries around 300,000 clones, roughly nine tenths of them seen once, and the ten largest clones take 2% to 2.5%. The sequenced sample was peripheral blood. The receptor set was obtained from a man aged 50 or older with acute or convalescent COVID-19. Each CDR3 is given without its conserved first and last residue. D genes are given only for firm matches. A clone size is listed for some rows: how often the clone was seen (once, few, many), or a class if it is expanded.

clone_size j_call d_call v_call cdr3_aa
. TRBJ2-2 . TRBV27 ASSLYSGELF
. TRBJ2-5 . TRBV9 ASSEISGRQETQY
. TRBJ1-5 . TRBV3-1/TRBV3-2 ASSQGGLQPQH
. TRBJ2-2 . TRBV7-3 ASSRVAGELF
. TRBJ1-4 TRBD1 TRBV11-2 ASSWTGVEKLF
. TRBJ2-2 TRBD1 TRBV2 ASSEGTGTGELF
few TRBJ1-2 TRBD1 TRBV10-3 AITETGPGGYT
. TRBJ2-2 . TRBV7-3 ASSSGVYTGELF
. TRBJ2-2 TRBD1 TRBV3-1/TRBV3-2 ASSPTGVGTGELF
. TRBJ2-7 TRBD1 TRBV19 ASSPDRVATYEQY
. TRBJ2-7 TRBD1 TRBV5-5 ASSDGQGYYEQY
. TRBJ2-3 TRBD2 TRBV4-2 ASSQVGGQVTSGGNTDTQY
. TRBJ1-2 . TRBV5-6 ASSYEGSFYGYT
. TRBJ1-2 . TRBV15 ATSRTAVGGYT
. TRBJ2-5 TRBD2 TRBV4-1 ASSQDDTRAGYRRETQY
. TRBJ2-2 . TRBV12-3/TRBV12-4 ASTLGLAGELF
. TRBJ2-7 . TRBV6-1 ASSEGARGHEQY
. TRBJ1-1 . TRBV30 AWIARGLEAF
. TRBJ1-2 TRBD1 TRBV14 ASSPRQGPIYGYT
. TRBJ2-1 . TRBV5-1 ASSPLPPGNEQF
. TRBJ2-7 TRBD1 TRBV10-2 ASRGQGLVTYEQY
. TRBJ1-5 TRBD1 TRBV2 ASRGQGGSNQPQH
. TRBJ1-2 . TRBV2 ASTVDRPGYT
. TRBJ2-3 . TRBV6-4 ASSDSTRGDTQY
. TRBJ2-2 TRBD1 TRBV5-1 ASSQRTGGPGELF
. TRBJ1-1 . TRBV19 SSSAGDTEAF
once TRBJ1-5 . TRBV2 ASSGWQGRNQPQH
. TRBJ2-7 . TRBV2 ASSNYRGINYEQY
. TRBJ1-1 . TRBV18 ASSLETRINTEAF
once TRBJ1-3 . TRBV7-9 ASSPISGNTIY
. TRBJ1-1 . TRBV14 ASSPRTGLATEAF
. TRBJ2-7 TRBD1 TRBV7-6 ASSFDTTGNEQY
. TRBJ1-2 . TRBV9 ASSLEATNYGYT
. TRBJ1-6 TRBD1 TRBV28 ASTNPTRGLSSPLH
. TRBJ1-5 TRBD1 TRBV7-9 ASSPGQGGRDQPQH
. TRBJ1-1 TRBD1 TRBV4-1 ASSQVGQGAPGTEAF
. TRBJ2-7 . TRBV12-3/TRBV12-4 ASSSITTGEQY
. TRBJ2-7 TRBD1 TRBV7-9 ASSLRQGDEQY
. TRBJ2-7 . TRBV6-5 ASTDGVGIYEQY
. TRBJ1-6 . TRBV9 ASSERDKANSPLH
. TRBJ1-2 . TRBV10-1 ASSAGDHYGYT
. TRBJ2-3 . TRBV29-1 SVESDLRTDTQY